This T cell receptor beta chain stems from a study of a mutant IDH1 vaccine in newly diagnosed glioma. In regard to this clone: Its antigen remains unknown.

Sequencing was performed with immunoSEQ multiplex PCR; in TCRdb, only in-frame clones are kept and a portion is missing. The data contain 40,000 to 60,000 clones, around 80% of them seen just once; the ten biggest clones take up 5.5% to 8.5%. Time point: week 35, safety follow-up. Doses of 300 ug of mutant IDH1 20-mer peptide were given with topical imiquimod. The TCR comes from a middle-aged man with glioma. The sample in question was PBMCs, obtained from a glioma patient whose treatment included an IDH1 peptide vaccine.

The CDR3 region is CSVDFTGGAGYGYTF. The CDR3 region has the DNA TGCAGCGTTGACTTCACAGGGGGCGCCGGCTATGGCTACACCTTC. The chain has TRBV29-1 and TRBJ1-2; 9 bases match TRBD1. The CDR3 loop spans 15 amino acids. Trimming cost V 3 bases and J 4 bases; bases outside gene matches: 9. Germline assignment: CDR1 SQVTM and CDR2 ANQGSEA.